Listed below are T cell receptor beta chains from one sample, sequenced in a study of blood T cell repertoires in COVID-19. The repertoire was sequenced with immunoSEQ multiplex PCR; TCRdb's copy has only in-frame clones and lacks some. The table shows some 220,000 clones, with around four fifths occurring only once. The sample comprised peripheral blood. The receptor set was obtained from a woman aged 60-75 years with active or convalescent COVID-19. Each CDR3 is given with its conserved first and last residue. The D gene is left open where the match is weak.

j_gene: TRBJ1-1
d_gene: TRBD1
v_gene: TRBV15
CDR3aa: CATSRGQTPSVTEAFF

j_gene: TRBJ1-3
d_gene: TRBD1
v_gene: TRBV4-1
CDR3aa: CASSQAGTAAFSGNTIYF

j_gene: TRBJ1-6
d_gene: TRBD1
v_gene: TRBV5-8
CDR3aa: CASSLVDRNSPLHF

j_gene: TRBJ1-2
d_gene: TRBD1
v_gene: TRBV29-1
CDR3aa: CSVEVATGLGYTF

j_gene: TRBJ1-1
d_gene: TRBD1
v_gene: TRBV5-1
CDR3aa: CASSLAGQGTEAFF

j_gene: TRBJ1-4
d_gene: .
v_gene: TRBV18
CDR3aa: CASSLETGTTNEKLFF

j_gene: TRBJ2-2
d_gene: .
v_gene: TRBV19
CDR3aa: CASSMGGRDGTGELFF

j_gene: TRBJ2-3
d_gene: TRBD1
v_gene: TRBV5-6
CDR3aa: CASRKQGFSTDTQYF

j_gene: TRBJ1-4
d_gene: .
v_gene: TRBV5-1
CDR3aa: CASSSDSYATNEKLFF

j_gene: TRBJ2-5
d_gene: .
v_gene: TRBV7-8
CDR3aa: CASSPNWTRGTQYF

j_gene: TRBJ2-2
d_gene: TRBD1
v_gene: TRBV23-1
CDR3aa: CARAGGGTGNTGELFF

j_gene: TRBJ1-1
d_gene: .
v_gene: TRBV11-1
CDR3aa: CASSLAPQGEAFF

j_gene: TRBJ2-2
d_gene: .
v_gene: TRBV5-1
CDR3aa: CASSPTLAGELFF

j_gene: TRBJ1-6
d_gene: .
v_gene: TRBV6-5
CDR3aa: CASSLKGDSPLHF

j_gene: TRBJ1-1
d_gene: TRBD1
v_gene: TRBV6-5
CDR3aa: CASSHRGGVTEAFF

j_gene: TRBJ1-1
d_gene: .
v_gene: TRBV5-5
CDR3aa: CASSLLANTEAFF

j_gene: TRBJ2-5
d_gene: TRBD1
v_gene: TRBV6-5
CDR3aa: CASRSDRGSETQYF

j_gene: TRBJ1-6
d_gene: TRBD1
v_gene: TRBV19
CDR3aa: CASSTQGVDLSSYNSPLHF

j_gene: TRBJ2-2
d_gene: TRBD1
v_gene: TRBV5-1
CDR3aa: CASSLTGQGGTGELFF

j_gene: TRBJ2-3
d_gene: .
v_gene: TRBV7-9
CDR3aa: CASSLGTFSTDTQYF

j_gene: TRBJ2-1
d_gene: TRBD1
v_gene: TRBV5-4
CDR3aa: CASSQTGTGNDKQFF

j_gene: TRBJ2-1
d_gene: .
v_gene: TRBV5-3
CDR3aa: CARSLFHGVSSYNEQFF

j_gene: TRBJ1-5
d_gene: TRBD1
v_gene: TRBV7-9
CDR3aa: CASSHGQGKNSNQPQHF

j_gene: TRBJ2-2
d_gene: TRBD2
v_gene: TRBV30
CDR3aa: CARKGLAETGELFF

j_gene: TRBJ2-1
d_gene: .
v_gene: TRBV6-1
CDR3aa: CASSDLNRDSTYEQFF

j_gene: TRBJ2-3
d_gene: .
v_gene: TRBV4-2
CDR3aa: CASSLRRGGASTDTQYF

j_gene: TRBJ2-5
d_gene: .
v_gene: TRBV3-1/TRBV3-2
CDR3aa: CASRNGGRETQYF

j_gene: TRBJ2-1
d_gene: TRBD2
v_gene: TRBV15
CDR3aa: CATSRDYERGWGEQFF

j_gene: TRBJ1-4
d_gene: TRBD1
v_gene: TRBV14
CDR3aa: CASSPRQGYEKLFF

j_gene: TRBJ2-4
d_gene: TRBD1
v_gene: TRBV30
CDR3aa: CAWSDDRDPKNIQYF

j_gene: TRBJ2-1
d_gene: .
v_gene: TRBV11-1
CDR3aa: CASSQVGAGNEQFF

j_gene: TRBJ2-7
d_gene: .
v_gene: TRBV11-2
CDR3aa: CASSFGHPPYEQYF

j_gene: TRBJ2-3
d_gene: TRBD2
v_gene: TRBV2
CDR3aa: CASSTSGGLDTQYF

j_gene: TRBJ1-2
d_gene: TRBD1
v_gene: TRBV29-1
CDR3aa: CSVERETGENYGYTF

j_gene: TRBJ1-5
d_gene: .
v_gene: TRBV19
CDR3aa: CASSIQYSFGGKDQPQHF

j_gene: TRBJ2-3
d_gene: TRBD2
v_gene: TRBV24-1
CDR3aa: CATRPGLATDTQYF

j_gene: TRBJ1-2
d_gene: .
v_gene: TRBV18
CDR3aa: CASSPPGVDYGYTF

j_gene: TRBJ2-5
d_gene: TRBD2
v_gene: TRBV11-2
CDR3aa: CASSITGLAREETQYF

j_gene: TRBJ2-5
d_gene: TRBD2
v_gene: TRBV3-1/TRBV3-2
CDR3aa: CASSQEEAGGDRETQYF

j_gene: TRBJ2-1
d_gene: TRBD2
v_gene: TRBV18
CDR3aa: CASSSPGLAGFNEQFF

j_gene: TRBJ1-5
d_gene: TRBD1
v_gene: TRBV2
CDR3aa: CASSDDRGLQPQHF

j_gene: TRBJ1-4
d_gene: TRBD1
v_gene: TRBV19
CDR3aa: CASSMGQGANEKLFF

j_gene: TRBJ1-5
d_gene: TRBD1
v_gene: TRBV6-6
CDR3aa: CASSYSEQGGNQPQHF

j_gene: TRBJ2-7
d_gene: .
v_gene: TRBV7-8
CDR3aa: CASSKSGTGYEQYF

j_gene: TRBJ1-3
d_gene: .
v_gene: TRBV5-5
CDR3aa: CASSFNDVREGSGNTIYF

j_gene: TRBJ2-4
d_gene: .
v_gene: TRBV19
CDR3aa: CASVNIQYF

j_gene: TRBJ1-5
d_gene: .
v_gene: TRBV29-1
CDR3aa: CSVVVGGNQPQHF

j_gene: TRBJ1-2
d_gene: .
v_gene: TRBV20-1
CDR3aa: CSASPGFNYGYTF

j_gene: TRBJ1-2
d_gene: .
v_gene: TRBV7-5
CDR3aa: CARSDLDRGLYGYTF

j_gene: TRBJ1-2
d_gene: .
v_gene: TRBV11-2
CDR3aa: CASSLEQISYGYTF

j_gene: TRBJ2-1
d_gene: .
v_gene: TRBV28
CDR3aa: CASSDRSPSFYNEQFF

j_gene: TRBJ1-2
d_gene: TRBD1
v_gene: TRBV2
CDR3aa: CASSDREGGYGYTF

j_gene: TRBJ1-4
d_gene: .
v_gene: TRBV11-3
CDR3aa: CASSLGVEGPNEKLFF

j_gene: TRBJ1-3
d_gene: .
v_gene: TRBV28
CDR3aa: CASSLGRGSGNTIYF

j_gene: TRBJ1-1
d_gene: .
v_gene: TRBV6-5
CDR3aa: CASIPLRGAEAFF

j_gene: TRBJ2-7
d_gene: TRBD2
v_gene: TRBV4-1
CDR3aa: CASSQDSGDEQYF

j_gene: TRBJ2-7
d_gene: TRBD2
v_gene: TRBV4-1
CDR3aa: CASSQGTSADSYEQYF